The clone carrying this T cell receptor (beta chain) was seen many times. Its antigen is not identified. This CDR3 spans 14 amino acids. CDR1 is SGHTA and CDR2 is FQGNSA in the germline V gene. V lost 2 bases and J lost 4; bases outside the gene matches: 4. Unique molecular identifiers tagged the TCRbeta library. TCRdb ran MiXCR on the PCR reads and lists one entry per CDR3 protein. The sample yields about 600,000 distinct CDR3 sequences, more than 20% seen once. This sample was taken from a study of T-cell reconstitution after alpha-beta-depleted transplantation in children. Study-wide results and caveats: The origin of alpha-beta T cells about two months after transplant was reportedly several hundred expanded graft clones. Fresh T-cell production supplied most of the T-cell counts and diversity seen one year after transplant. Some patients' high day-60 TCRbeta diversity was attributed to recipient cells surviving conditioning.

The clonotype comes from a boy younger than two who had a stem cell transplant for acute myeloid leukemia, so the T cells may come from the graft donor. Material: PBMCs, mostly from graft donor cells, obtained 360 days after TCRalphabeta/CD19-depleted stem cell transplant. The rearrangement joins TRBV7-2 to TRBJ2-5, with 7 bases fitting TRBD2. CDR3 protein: CASSLTGLGETQYF. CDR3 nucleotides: TGTGCCAGCAGCTTAACTGGACTAGGAGAGACCCAGTACTTC.